This is a list of T cell receptor beta chains from one sample in a study of blood T cell repertoires in COVID-19. Only in-frame clones appear in the TCRdb table, and some are missing; sequencing was by immunoSEQ multiplex PCR. This table has just over 250,000 clones, approximately 79% appearing once. The specimen sequenced was PBMCs or T cells enriched from blood (not recorded which). All receptors derive from a man aged 30 to 39 with acute COVID-19. The CDR3 runs from the conserved cysteine through the conserved F or W. The D gene is left open where the match is weak. Expanded clones are given a class, and other clones once, few, many or no size at all.

13 | NA | NA | TRBJ1-4 | TRBV10-3 | CAISVRGNEKLFF | TGTGCCATCAGTGTCCGGGGAAATGAAAAACTGTTTTTT
13 | NA | NA | TRBJ2-1 | TRBV2 | CASTLDSLGEQFF | TGTGCCAGCACTCTCGACAGTCTGGGTGAGCAGTTCTTC
11 | NA | once | TRBJ1-1 | TRBV19 | CASSRGTEAFF | TGTGCCAGTAGTCGGGGAACTGAAGCTTTCTTT
15 | TRBD2 | NA | TRBJ2-1 | TRBV7-2 | CASSTGLAGYNEQFF | TGTGCCAGCAGCACCGGACTAGCGGGCTACAATGAGCAGTTCTTC
16 | TRBD1 | NA | TRBJ2-2 | TRBV4-2 | CASSQQLGQGNGELFF | TGTGCCAGCAGCCAACAGTTGGGACAGGGGAACGGGGAGCTGTTTTTT
14 | TRBD2 | few | TRBJ2-5 | TRBV28 | CASGRGGSQETQYF | TGTGCCAGCGGGCGGGGAGGGTCTCAAGAGACCCAGTACTTC
15 | TRBD1 | NA | TRBJ1-5 | TRBV7-2 | CASSPDRGSNQPQHF | TGTGCCAGCAGCCCGGACAGGGGGAGCAATCAGCCCCAGCATTTT
13 | NA | NA | TRBJ1-1 | TRBV7-6 | CASSLGAFTEAFF | TGTGCCAGCAGCTTAGGGGCGTTCACTGAAGCTTTCTTT
13 | NA | NA | TRBJ1-4 | TRBV7-9 | CASSSGAGEKLFF | TGTGCCAGCAGCTCGGGAGCCGGTGAAAAACTGTTTTTT
13 | NA | NA | TRBJ1-5 | TRBV27 | CASSSGAHQPQHF | TGTGCCAGCAGTTCAGGGGCCCATCAGCCCCAGCATTTT
16 | TRBD1 | NA | TRBJ2-1 | TRBV9 | CASSVTPGQGHNEQFF | TGTGCCAGCAGCGTGACACCGGGACAGGGGCACAATGAGCAGTTCTTC
13 | NA | NA | TRBJ1-1 | TRBV5-1 | CASSHGGETEAFF | TGCGCCAGCAGCCACGGAGGGGAAACTGAAGCTTTCTTT
13 | NA | NA | TRBJ1-1 | TRBV6-5 | CASLRGGNTEAFF | TGTGCCAGCCTTCGGGGGGGGAACACTGAAGCTTTCTTT
16 | TRBD2 | once | TRBJ2-5 | TRBV6-1 | CASSGTSGGMGETQYF | TGTGCCAGCAGTGGGACTAGCGGGGGGATGGGGGAGACCCAGTACTTC
17 | TRBD2 | NA | TRBJ2-1 | TRBV4-3 | CASSQGSGTSEYNEQFF | TGCGCCAGCAGCCAAGGAAGTGGGACTAGCGAGTACAATGAGCAGTTCTTC
15 | NA | NA | TRBJ1-5 | TRBV27 | CASSFTGMANQPQHF | TGTGCCAGCAGTTTTACAGGGATGGCCAATCAGCCCCAGCATTTT
14 | NA | few | TRBJ1-6 | TRBV5-1 | CASSLSTVDSPLHF | TGTGCCAGCAGCTTGAGCACAGTTGATTCACCCCTCCACTTT
16 | TRBD1 | few | TRBJ1-6 | TRBV19 | CASRRSGGNYNSPLHF | TGTGCCAGCAGAAGATCAGGGGGTAACTATAATTCACCCCTCCACTTT
15 | NA | NA | TRBJ1-6 | TRBV7-8 | CASSRSRDQNSPLHF | TGTGCCAGCAGCCGCTCGCGGGACCAGAATTCACCCCTCCACTTT
11 | NA | once | TRBJ1-1 | TRBV12-5 | CASGTGTEAFF | TGTGCTAGTGGCACAGGAACTGAAGCTTTCTTT
15 | TRBD1 | NA | TRBJ1-4 | TRBV7-9 | CASSPGQATNEKLFF | TGTGCCAGCAGCCCGGGACAGGCAACTAATGAAAAACTGTTTTTT
12 | NA | NA | TRBJ1-2 | TRBV27 | CASSLAGSGYTF | TGTGCCAGCAGTTTAGCGGGTAGTGGCTACACCTTC
12 | NA | NA | TRBJ2-1 | TRBV7-8 | CASGGLFNEQFF | TGTGCGAGTGGAGGGTTGTTCAATGAGCAGTTCTTC
14 | TRBD2 | NA | TRBJ2-1 | TRBV24-1 | CATRGGGSYNEQFF | TGTGCCACCAGGGGCGGGGGTTCCTACAATGAGCAGTTCTTC
13 | NA | NA | TRBJ1-2 | TRBV5-1 | CASSTDLSYGYTF | TGTGCCAGCAGCACGGACTTATCCTATGGCTACACCTTC
15 | NA | NA | TRBJ1-6 | TRBV27 | CASSLTGSGDSPLHF | TGTGCCAGCAGTTTAACCGGGTCCGGGGATTCACCCCTCCACTTT
18 | TRBD1 | NA | TRBJ1-2 | TRBV2 | CASPESRDSIPWGYGYTF | TGTGCCAGCCCCGAAAGCCGGGACAGTATCCCATGGGGCTATGGCTACACCTTC
13 | NA | NA | TRBJ1-1 | TRBV7-6 | CASSLSINTEAFF | TGTGCCAGCAGCTTGAGCATTAACACTGAAGCTTTCTTT
16 | NA | NA | TRBJ1-4 | TRBV7-9 | CASNNPPGQNNEKLFF | TGTGCCAGCAACAACCCCCCGGGACAAAATAATGAAAAACTGTTTTTT
12 | NA | NA | TRBJ1-2 | TRBV28 | CASSLRGNGYTF | TGTGCCAGCAGTTTGAGGGGGAATGGCTACACCTTC
15 | TRBD1 | NA | TRBJ1-2 | TRBV5-1 | CASSAGTGEVWGYTF | TGTGCCAGCAGCGCCGGGACAGGGGAGGTCTGGGGCTACACCTTC
17 | NA | NA | TRBJ1-3 | TRBV7-9 | CASTTRGQTFSGNTIYF | TGTGCCAGCACCACGCGGGGCCAGACATTCTCTGGAAACACCATATATTTT
22 | TRBD2 | NA | TRBJ2-1 | TRBV9 | CASSPQTRAGGNPKSSYNEQFF | TGTGCCAGCAGCCCCCAGACCCGAGCGGGAGGCAACCCAAAGAGCTCCTACAATGAGCAGTTCTTC
16 | TRBD1 | NA | TRBJ2-1 | TRBV19 | CASSIPGQGGYNEQFF | TGTGCCAGTAGTATTCCCGGACAGGGGGGCTACAATGAGCAGTTCTTC
18 | NA | NA | TRBJ2-1 | TRBV7-8 | CASRSRGASGDSYNEQFF | TGTGCCAGCAGGAGCCGGGGGGCGAGCGGGGATTCCTACAATGAGCAGTTCTTC
16 | TRBD1 | NA | TRBJ1-5 | TRBV10-3 | CAISAGQGYSNQPQHF | TGTGCCATCAGTGCGGGACAGGGTTATAGCAATCAGCCCCAGCATTTT
14 | TRBD1 | NA | TRBJ2-4 | TRBV27 | CASSPGTGLGIQYF | TGTGCCAGCAGTCCCGGGACAGGGTTGGGCATTCAGTACTTC
14 | NA | NA | TRBJ1-3 | TRBV11-3 | CASSASGIGNTIYF | TGTGCCAGCAGCGCCTCAGGGATAGGAAACACCATATATTTT
12 | NA | NA | TRBJ1-2 | TRBV3-1/TRBV3-2 | CASSQVAGGYTF | TGTGCCAGCAGCCAAGTTGCCGGGGGCTACACCTTC
14 | NA | once | TRBJ2-2 | TRBV29-1 | CSAQLGPNTGELFF | TGCAGCGCCCAGTTGGGGCCGAACACCGGGGAGCTGTTTTTT
15 | TRBD1 | NA | TRBJ2-1 | TRBV24-1 | CATTGGTGDSNEQFF | TGTGCCACCACGGGAGGGACAGGGGATTCAAATGAGCAGTTCTTC
16 | NA | NA | TRBJ1-3 | TRBV3-1/TRBV3-2 | CASSPQRAASGNTIYF | TGTGCCAGCAGCCCCCAACGAGCGGCCTCTGGAAACACCATATATTTT
15 | NA | NA | TRBJ1-4 | TRBV19 | CASSMQAGGREKLFF | TGTGCCAGTAGTATGCAAGCGGGGGGCAGGGAAAAACTGTTTTTT
16 | TRBD1 | NA | TRBJ1-2 | TRBV4-1 | CASSHPGQGANYGYTF | TGCGCCAGCAGCCACCCGGGACAGGGGGCTAACTATGGCTACACCTTC
15 | TRBD2 | few | TRBJ2-2 | TRBV12-5 | CASSFSGTNTGELFF | TGTGCTAGTAGCTTTAGCGGGACGAACACCGGGGAGCTGTTTTTT